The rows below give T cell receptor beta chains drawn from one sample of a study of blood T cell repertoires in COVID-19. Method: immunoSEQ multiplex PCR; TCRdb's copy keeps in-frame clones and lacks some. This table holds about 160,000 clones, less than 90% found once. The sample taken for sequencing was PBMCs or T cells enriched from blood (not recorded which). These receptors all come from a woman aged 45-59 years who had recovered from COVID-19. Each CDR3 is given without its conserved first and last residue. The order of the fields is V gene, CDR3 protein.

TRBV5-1 ASSREIGPGNTIY
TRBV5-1 ASSFPSVPPYEQY
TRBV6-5 ATRDGTSGNNEQF
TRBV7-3 ASSLEGGAHYGYT
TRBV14 ASSQGRLAVSYEQY
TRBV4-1 ASSQDAAGGFMDTEAF
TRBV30 AWSVRDYQRSSYNEQF
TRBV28 ASSQTVHRGVQPQH
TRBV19 ASGWEGRTEAF
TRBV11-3 ASSLRQGVSYEQY
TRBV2 ASSVLKTGGEGYT
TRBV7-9 ASSSDGTRRNEQF
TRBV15 ATSRDWGKRQGRSEQY
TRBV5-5 ASSLGQESYEQY
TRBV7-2 ASSATGGGTQY
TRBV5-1 ASSLVGTSNYNEQF
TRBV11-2 ASSLDKTGGPLH
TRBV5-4 ASSLFDRGRDTGELF
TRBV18 ASSPRGIALDSYEQY
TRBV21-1 ANHRGLGNTIY
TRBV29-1 SVQQGASYGYT
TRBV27 ASSLRGLYTEAF
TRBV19 ASSRTENYGYT
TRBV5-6 ASSLGRLAGRTDTQY
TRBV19 ASSIARRRGLAGVGETQY
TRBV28 ASSLGTSGQSSYEQY
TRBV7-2 AGQRADRGNTTNEKLF
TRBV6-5 ASSYMGQGMNTEAF
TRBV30 AWSVSGADEQY
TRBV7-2 ASSASSVGDTQY
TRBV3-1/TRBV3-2 ASSQTTGYNQPQH
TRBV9 ASSEEGFSGNTIY